The clone carrying this TCR beta chain appeared many times. cDNA prepared by RNA extraction and subsequent reverse transcription served as the template for sequencing. Some clones are missing from TCRdb's copy, which holds only in-frame ones; the method was immunoSEQ multiplex PCR. Of some 22,000 clones listed, roughly half are singletons. This entry belongs to a study of CD8+ T cells in alopecia areata. V lost 4 bases and J lost 5, with 8 bases in between. The length of the CDR3 is 11 residues. Germline CDR1 reads SQVTM; CDR2 reads ANQGSEA. The rearrangement links TRBV29-1 to TRBJ1-2; no clear D. The TCR was taken from a human donor with alopecia areata. Sequencing used NKG2D-high CD8+ T cells sorted from blood. The CDR3 DNA is TGCAGCGTTGCCGGGGTTTATGGCTACACCTTC. Amino acid sequence: CSVAGVYGYTF.